This is a list of T cell receptor beta chains from one sample in a study of T cell repertoires in cytomegalovirus infection. No antigen has been identified for these receptors. MiXCR was run by TCRdb on the reads, yielding one entry per CDR3 protein. The sample carries about 570,000 distinct CDR3 sequences, around 40% recorded once. Sequenced here: cultured PBMCs, sampled from culture after CMV antigen stimulation. Receptors were obtained from a human donor in good health (CMV status not recorded). Some clones in this sample may be carry-over from other donors' samples. CDR3s include the opening cysteine and the closing phenylalanine or tryptophan. Fields, in order: CDR3 protein, CDR3 DNA, V gene, J gene, CDR3 length, clone size, D gene. The D gene is left open where the match is weak. Clone size is shown for a subset of rows, as once, few, many or a class of expanded clone.

CDR3 protein: CASSLRTGSSYNEQFF
CDR3 DNA: TGCGCCAGCAGTTTGAGGACAGGGAGCTCCTACAATGAGCAGTTCTTC
V gene: TRBV10-2
J gene: TRBJ2-1
CDR3 length: 16
clone size: few
D gene: TRBD1

CDR3 protein: CASSQGFGETQYF
CDR3 DNA: TGCGCCAGCAGCCAAGGTTTTGGAGAGACCCAGTACTTC
V gene: TRBV4-1
J gene: TRBJ2-5
CDR3 length: 13
clone size: few
D gene: .

CDR3 protein: CASSLVGTGTNTEAFF
CDR3 DNA: TGTGCCAGCAGCTTAGTAGGGACAGGGACTAACACTGAAGCTTTCTTT
V gene: TRBV7-9
J gene: TRBJ1-1
CDR3 length: 16
clone size: few
D gene: TRBD1

CDR3 protein: CASSPMGVGETQYF
CDR3 DNA: TGTGCCAGCAGCCCTATGGGGGTCGGGGAAACCCAGTACTTC
V gene: TRBV12-3/TRBV12-4
J gene: TRBJ2-5
CDR3 length: 14
clone size: many
D gene: .

CDR3 protein: CASSRIAAGELFF
CDR3 DNA: TGTGCCAGCAGCCGAATAGCTGCCGGGGAGCTGTTTTTT
V gene: TRBV11-1
J gene: TRBJ2-2
CDR3 length: 13
clone size: once
D gene: .

CDR3 protein: CSVEDGQAAGVGGNEQFF
CDR3 DNA: TGCAGCGTTGAAGATGGACAGGCTGCGGGCGTTGGGGGCAATGAGCAGTTCTTC
V gene: TRBV29-1
J gene: TRBJ2-1
CDR3 length: 18
clone size: .
D gene: TRBD1

CDR3 protein: CASSLRGPGYTEAFF
CDR3 DNA: TGTGCCAGCAGCCTCAGGGGTCCGGGGTACACTGAAGCTTTCTTT
V gene: TRBV7-2
J gene: TRBJ1-1
CDR3 length: 15
clone size: many
D gene: .

CDR3 protein: CSARDRDREHGQYF
CDR3 DNA: TGCAGTGCTAGAGACCGGGACAGGGAGCATGGGCAGTATTTT
V gene: TRBV20-1
J gene: TRBJ2-3
CDR3 length: 14
clone size: .
D gene: TRBD1

CDR3 protein: CASSPLGERAYGTQYF
CDR3 DNA: TGTGCCAGCAGCCCTCTGGGGGAGAGGGCTTACGGGACCCAGTACTTC
V gene: TRBV7-9
J gene: TRBJ2-5
CDR3 length: 16
clone size: few
D gene: .

CDR3 protein: CAWSKGWGVELAKNIQYF
CDR3 DNA: TGTGCCTGGAGTAAAGGATGGGGAGTTGAGCTGGCCAAAAACATTCAGTACTTC
V gene: TRBV30
J gene: TRBJ2-4
CDR3 length: 18
clone size: .
D gene: .

CDR3 protein: CASSPGLALDTQYF
CDR3 DNA: TGTGCCAGTAGCCCGGGACTAGCTCTGGATACGCAGTATTTT
V gene: TRBV19
J gene: TRBJ2-3
CDR3 length: 14
clone size: .
D gene: TRBD2

CDR3 protein: CASSELSGTSYEQYF
CDR3 DNA: TGTGCCAGCAGTGAGTTATCCGGTACCTCCTACGAGCAGTACTTC
V gene: TRBV2
J gene: TRBJ2-7
CDR3 length: 15
clone size: many
D gene: .

CDR3 protein: CASSISQPLYYGYTF
CDR3 DNA: TGTGCCAGTAGTATAAGTCAGCCTCTTTACTATGGCTACACCTTC
V gene: TRBV19
J gene: TRBJ1-2
CDR3 length: 15
clone size: few
D gene: .

CDR3 protein: CASSPLGEEETQYF
CDR3 DNA: TGTGCCAGCAGCCCACTGGGGGAGGAAGAGACCCAGTACTTC
V gene: TRBV7-2
J gene: TRBJ2-5
CDR3 length: 14
clone size: .
D gene: .

CDR3 protein: CASSLGSRYQETQYF
CDR3 DNA: TGTGCCAGCAGCTTAGGGTCCAGGTACCAAGAGACCCAGTACTTC
V gene: TRBV7-2
J gene: TRBJ2-5
CDR3 length: 15
clone size: .
D gene: .

CDR3 protein: CASSPVRSSGDTQYF
CDR3 DNA: TGCGCCAGCAGCCCGGTACGCTCCAGTGGAGATACGCAGTATTTT
V gene: TRBV5-1
J gene: TRBJ2-3
CDR3 length: 15
clone size: .
D gene: .

CDR3 protein: CASSSSRGPTYEQYF
CDR3 DNA: TGTGCCAGCAGTTCTAGCCGGGGGCCGACCTACGAGCAGTACTTC
V gene: TRBV12-3/TRBV12-4
J gene: TRBJ2-7
CDR3 length: 15
clone size: .
D gene: .

CDR3 protein: CASSPGLAGWRAGNIQYF
CDR3 DNA: TGTGCCAGCAGCCCGGGACTAGCGGGATGGAGGGCCGGGAACATTCAGTACTTC
V gene: TRBV7-2
J gene: TRBJ2-4
CDR3 length: 18
clone size: few
D gene: TRBD2

CDR3 protein: CASSIWSLGGYNEQFF
CDR3 DNA: TGTGCCAGTAGTATATGGTCACTGGGGGGTTACAATGAGCAGTTCTTC
V gene: TRBV19
J gene: TRBJ2-1
CDR3 length: 16
clone size: .
D gene: .

CDR3 protein: CASSYPGTGTSSEQFF
CDR3 DNA: TGTGCCAGCAGTTACCCCGGGACAGGGACCTCAAGTGAGCAGTTCTTC
V gene: TRBV6-5
J gene: TRBJ2-1
CDR3 length: 16
clone size: .
D gene: TRBD1

CDR3 protein: CASSRSDRDVEQYF
CDR3 DNA: TGTGCCAGTAGTCGCTCGGACAGGGACGTCGAGCAGTACTTC
V gene: TRBV19
J gene: TRBJ2-7
CDR3 length: 14
clone size: few
D gene: TRBD1

CDR3 protein: CASSLGEGSRGYTF
CDR3 DNA: TGTGCCAGCAGCTTGGGGGAAGGCAGTCGGGGCTACACCTTC
V gene: TRBV7-2
J gene: TRBJ1-2
CDR3 length: 14
clone size: few
D gene: .

CDR3 protein: CASGENMNTEAFF
CDR3 DNA: TGTGCCAGCGGGGAGAACATGAACACTGAAGCTTTCTTT
V gene: TRBV12-3/TRBV12-4
J gene: TRBJ1-1
CDR3 length: 13
clone size: .
D gene: .

CDR3 protein: CSARANTGRSEQFF
CDR3 DNA: TGCAGTGCTAGGGCTAACACCGGAAGGAGTGAGCAGTTCTTC
V gene: TRBV20-1
J gene: TRBJ2-1
CDR3 length: 14
clone size: .
D gene: .

CDR3 protein: CASSPGDVLANSPLHF
CDR3 DNA: TGCGCCAGCAGCCCGGGGGACGTCTTGGCAAATTCACCCCTCCACTTT
V gene: TRBV5-1
J gene: TRBJ1-6
CDR3 length: 16
clone size: .
D gene: .

CDR3 protein: CASSFSANEKLFF
CDR3 DNA: TGTGCCAGCAGCTTCTCTGCTAATGAAAAACTGTTTTTT
V gene: TRBV7-2
J gene: TRBJ1-4
CDR3 length: 13
clone size: few
D gene: .

CDR3 protein: CSANFGESEQYF
CDR3 DNA: TGCAGTGCAAACTTTGGGGAGTCCGAGCAGTACTTC
V gene: TRBV20-1
J gene: TRBJ2-7
CDR3 length: 12
clone size: .
D gene: .

CDR3 protein: CASTLGLAGTDTQYF
CDR3 DNA: TGCGCCAGCACCCTCGGACTAGCGGGCACAGATACGCAGTATTTT
V gene: TRBV5-1
J gene: TRBJ2-3
CDR3 length: 15
clone size: .
D gene: TRBD2

CDR3 protein: CASRRTGFYEQYF
CDR3 DNA: TGTGCCAGTAGACGGACAGGGTTCTACGAGCAGTACTTC
V gene: TRBV19
J gene: TRBJ2-7
CDR3 length: 13
clone size: .
D gene: TRBD1

CDR3 protein: CASNKIAALSYEQYF
CDR3 DNA: TGTGCCAGCAACAAGATAGCGGCGCTCTCCTACGAGCAGTACTTC
V gene: TRBV6-2/TRBV6-3
J gene: TRBJ2-7
CDR3 length: 15
clone size: .
D gene: .

CDR3 protein: CASSQVLATAYNEQFF
CDR3 DNA: TGCGCCAGCAGCCAAGTACTAGCGACCGCCTACAATGAGCAGTTCTTC
V gene: TRBV4-1
J gene: TRBJ2-1
CDR3 length: 16
clone size: .
D gene: TRBD2

CDR3 protein: CASSQGVKRQGNQPQHF
CDR3 DNA: TGCGCCAGCAGCCAAGGTGTTAAGAGACAGGGGAATCAGCCCCAGCATTTT
V gene: TRBV4-1
J gene: TRBJ1-5
CDR3 length: 17
clone size: .
D gene: TRBD1

CDR3 protein: CASSLTLAGLNEQYF
CDR3 DNA: TGTGCCAGCAGCTTAACACTAGCGGGGTTGAACGAGCAGTACTTC
V gene: TRBV7-2
J gene: TRBJ2-7
CDR3 length: 15
clone size: few
D gene: TRBD2

CDR3 protein: CASRKGATGELFF
CDR3 DNA: TGTGCCAGCCGCAAGGGGGCCACCGGGGAGCTGTTTTTT
V gene: TRBV7-8
J gene: TRBJ2-2
CDR3 length: 13
clone size: few
D gene: TRBD1

CDR3 protein: CASSLTGTGKNIQYF
CDR3 DNA: TGTGCCAGCAGCTTGACCGGGACAGGGAAAAACATTCAGTACTTC
V gene: TRBV5-6
J gene: TRBJ2-4
CDR3 length: 15
clone size: .
D gene: TRBD1

CDR3 protein: CASSYTGGLDQPQHF
CDR3 DNA: TGTGCCAGTAGTTACACAGGGGGCTTGGATCAGCCCCAGCATTTT
V gene: TRBV19
J gene: TRBJ1-5
CDR3 length: 15
clone size: .
D gene: TRBD1

CDR3 protein: CASSSTGLRPGAFF
CDR3 DNA: TGTGCCAGCAGTTCAACCGGACTCCGCCCAGGAGCTTTCTTT
V gene: TRBV28
J gene: TRBJ1-1
CDR3 length: 14
clone size: few
D gene: .

CDR3 protein: CASSSLGASSYEQYF
CDR3 DNA: TGTGCCAGCAGCTCCCTGGGCGCTAGCTCCTACGAGCAGTACTTC
V gene: TRBV7-8
J gene: TRBJ2-7
CDR3 length: 15
clone size: .
D gene: .

CDR3 protein: CASSLEQGGALNEQFF
CDR3 DNA: TGCGCCAGCAGCTTGGAACAGGGAGGGGCCCTCAATGAGCAGTTCTTC
V gene: TRBV5-1
J gene: TRBJ2-1
CDR3 length: 16
clone size: .
D gene: .

CDR3 protein: CSVQGRTEAFF
CDR3 DNA: TGCAGCGTTCAGGGGCGCACTGAAGCTTTCTTT
V gene: TRBV29-1
J gene: TRBJ1-1
CDR3 length: 11
clone size: .
D gene: .

CDR3 protein: CASSFTRGGFYNQPQHF
CDR3 DNA: TGTGCCAGCAGTTTTACCCGGGGGGGTTTCTACAATCAGCCCCAGCATTTT
V gene: TRBV12-3/TRBV12-4
J gene: TRBJ1-5
CDR3 length: 17
clone size: .
D gene: .

CDR3 protein: CAISDRTSGRDEQYF
CDR3 DNA: TGTGCCATCAGTGATCGGACTAGCGGGAGAGACGAGCAGTACTTC
V gene: TRBV10-3
J gene: TRBJ2-7
CDR3 length: 15
clone size: few
D gene: TRBD2

CDR3 protein: CASSGQRGSGETQYF
CDR3 DNA: TGTGCCAGCAGCGGCCAGCGAGGCTCGGGAGAGACCCAGTACTTC
V gene: TRBV2
J gene: TRBJ2-5
CDR3 length: 15
clone size: .
D gene: .

CDR3 protein: CSAIYREGVVYNEQFF
CDR3 DNA: TGCAGTGCAATCTACAGGGAAGGGGTGGTTTACAATGAGCAGTTCTTC
V gene: TRBV20-1
J gene: TRBJ2-1
CDR3 length: 16
clone size: .
D gene: .

CDR3 protein: CASSSILQAEAFF
CDR3 DNA: TGTGCCAGCAGCTCGATATTGCAAGCTGAAGCTTTCTTT
V gene: TRBV12-3/TRBV12-4
J gene: TRBJ1-1
CDR3 length: 13
clone size: .
D gene: .

CDR3 protein: CASSLVLGSPELFF
CDR3 DNA: TGTGCCAGCAGCTTGGTTCTGGGTAGCCCCGAGCTGTTTTTT
V gene: TRBV7-9
J gene: TRBJ2-2
CDR3 length: 14
clone size: .
D gene: .

CDR3 protein: CASSRSPGSVQYF
CDR3 DNA: TGTGCCAGCAGTAGATCTCCCGGTTCAGTTCAGTACTTC
V gene: TRBV6-1
J gene: TRBJ2-4
CDR3 length: 13
clone size: .
D gene: .